This T cell receptor beta chain was identified in a study of blood T cell repertoires in COVID-19. Per the original data handling: The authors estimated nucleated cell counts from reference gene primer amplification. Only in-frame clones appear in the TCRdb table, and some are missing; sequencing was by immunoSEQ multiplex PCR. V, J and clone size are those of that table, while D and trimming were read from the DNA. Found here are around 300,000 clones, 80% to 90% of them singletons; the top ten hold over 2%. The V gene end was trimmed by 8 bases and the J gene end by 7 bases; junction bases not matched to a gene: 8. Germline V gene sequence: CDR1 WSHSY, CDR2 SAAADI. CDR3 length: 12 amino acids.

The receptor comes from a woman between 18 and 29 years old who had recovered from COVID-19. This chain joins TRBV10-2 and TRBJ2-7, with TRBD1 identical over 7 bases. Source material: PBMCs or T cells enriched from blood (not recorded which). CDR3 in amino acids: CASGEGQPEQYF. For the CDR3, the DNA is TGCGCCAGCGGAGAGGGACAGCCTGAGCAGTACTTC.